This TCR beta chain derives from a study of T cells in Graves' hyperthyroidism and ophthalmopathy. The CDR3 covers 14 residues. J was trimmed by 3 bases and V by 0 bases; bases with no gene match: 0. Germline V gene sequence: CDR1 LGHDT, CDR2 YNNKEL (reference sequence). This clonotype was observed many times. Hyperthyroidism of Graves' type that showed no ophthalmopathy progression within 18 months was stable. Researchers barred patients who had uncontrolled infection, other autoimmune disease, pregnancy or lactation. It was RNA transcripts that yielded the amplified TCR beta CDR3 regions. When the TCR CDR3 underwent first-round RT-PCR, the HTBI primer set was used. TCRdb independently ran MiXCR on the multiplex PCR reads; one entry per CDR3 protein. The table includes about 290,000 distinct CDR3 sequences, 12% to 15% detected once.

The clonotype comes from a woman in her thirties or forties with Graves' hyperthyroidism. Sequencing used blood. The chain recombines TRBV3-1 with TRBJ2-5, with 8 bases fitting TRBD1. The chain's CDR3 is CASSQEDREETQYF. The CDR3 DNA is TGTGCCAGCAGCCAAGAGGACAGGGAAGAGACCCAGTACTTC.